Listed here is a single T cell receptor beta chain. The data were produced by immunoSEQ multiplex PCR, yet TCRdb's version contains in-frame clones alone and is incomplete. The sample yields about 270,000 clones, 82% seen once. Trimming stripped 4 bases from V and 1 base from J, with 20 bases between. Germline assignment: CDR1 LGHNA and CDR2 YNFKEQ. The CDR3 consists of 17 residues. The data are from a study of blood T cell repertoires in COVID-19. In the study overall: PBMCs, B-cell-depleted T cells, or T cells were the source of the cDNA or gDNA that made up the material.

The TCR sequence derives from a woman younger than 35 with acute or convalescent COVID-19. The sample consisted of peripheral blood. The chain employs TRBV4-2 and TRBJ2-7, with D maybe TRBD1 (6 bases). CDR3 bases: TGTGCCAGCAGCCGGACCAGACAGGCCCCCTGGTCCTACGAGCAGTACTTC. It translates to CASSRTRQAPWSYEQYF.